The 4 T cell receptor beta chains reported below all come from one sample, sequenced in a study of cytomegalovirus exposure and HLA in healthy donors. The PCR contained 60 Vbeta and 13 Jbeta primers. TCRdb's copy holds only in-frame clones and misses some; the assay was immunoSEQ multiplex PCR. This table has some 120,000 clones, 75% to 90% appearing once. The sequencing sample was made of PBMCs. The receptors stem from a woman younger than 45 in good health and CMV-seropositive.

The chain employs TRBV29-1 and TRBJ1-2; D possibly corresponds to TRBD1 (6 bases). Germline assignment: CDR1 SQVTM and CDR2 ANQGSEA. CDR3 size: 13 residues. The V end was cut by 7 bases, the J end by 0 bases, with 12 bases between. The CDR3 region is CSDRTVANYGYTF. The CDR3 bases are TGCAGCGATAGGACAGTAGCTAACTATGGCTACACCTTC.

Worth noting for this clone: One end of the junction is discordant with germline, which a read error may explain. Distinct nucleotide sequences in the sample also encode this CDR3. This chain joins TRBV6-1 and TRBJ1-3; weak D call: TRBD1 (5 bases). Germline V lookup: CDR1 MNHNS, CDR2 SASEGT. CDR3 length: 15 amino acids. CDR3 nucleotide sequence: TGTGCCAGCAGCAGGGAGGCTTTATTCGGAAGCACCATATACTTT. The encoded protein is CASSREALFGSTIYF.

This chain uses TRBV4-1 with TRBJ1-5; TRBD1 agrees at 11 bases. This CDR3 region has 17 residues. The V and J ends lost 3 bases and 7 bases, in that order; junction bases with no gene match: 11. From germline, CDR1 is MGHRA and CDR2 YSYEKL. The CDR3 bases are TGCGCCAGCAGCCAGAGACCCGGGACAGGGGGTGACCAGCCCCAGCATTTT. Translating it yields CASSQRPGTGGDQPQHF.

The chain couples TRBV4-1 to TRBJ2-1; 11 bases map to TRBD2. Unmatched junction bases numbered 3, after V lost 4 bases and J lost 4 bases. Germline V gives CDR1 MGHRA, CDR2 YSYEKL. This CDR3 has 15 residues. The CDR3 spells CASSPGLAVYNEQFF. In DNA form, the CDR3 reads TGCGCCAGCAGCCCGGGACTAGCGGTTTACAATGAGCAGTTCTTC.